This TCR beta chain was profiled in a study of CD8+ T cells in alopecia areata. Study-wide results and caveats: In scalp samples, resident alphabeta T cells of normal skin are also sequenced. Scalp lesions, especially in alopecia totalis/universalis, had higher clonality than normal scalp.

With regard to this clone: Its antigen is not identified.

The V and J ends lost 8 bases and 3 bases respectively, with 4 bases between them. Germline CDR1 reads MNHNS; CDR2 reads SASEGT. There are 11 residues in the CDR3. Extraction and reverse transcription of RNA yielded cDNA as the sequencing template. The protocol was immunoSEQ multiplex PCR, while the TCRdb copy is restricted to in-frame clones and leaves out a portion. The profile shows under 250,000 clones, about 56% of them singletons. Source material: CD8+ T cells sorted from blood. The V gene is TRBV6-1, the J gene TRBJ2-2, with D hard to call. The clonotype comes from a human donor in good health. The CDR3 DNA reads TGTGCCAGCTGGCACACCGGGGAGCTGTTTTTT. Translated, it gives CASWHTGELFF.